This TCR beta chain was sequenced in a study of T cells in Graves' hyperthyroidism and ophthalmopathy. Background on the study: Any treatment followed the collection of peripheral blood at initial diagnosis.

V was pared by 7 bases and J by 4 bases, with 7 bases of the junction left unmatched. Germline V gene lookup returns CDR1 DFQATT and CDR2 SNEGSKA (reference sequence). The CDR3 length is 14 residues. RNA transcripts gave rise to amplified TCR beta CDR3 regions. The TCR CDR3 was amplified in a first-round RT-PCR using the HTBI primer set. From the multiplex PCR reads, TCRdb called clonotypes with MiXCR, one entry per CDR3 protein. The table records roughly 380,000 distinct CDR3 sequences, about 13% of them present only once. This clonotype showed up many times. The gene calls are TRBV20-1 and TRBJ2-1; 10 bases fit TRBD1. The sample comprised blood. The sequence came from a woman aged 18-29 years with Graves' hyperthyroidism. CDR3 nucleotides: TGCAGTGTTCCGGGACAGGGGACTTACAATGAGCAGTTCTTC. The encoded protein is CSVPGQGTYNEQFF.